This is a list of T cell receptor beta chains from one sample in a study of blood T cell repertoires in COVID-19. Clones were sequenced by immunoSEQ multiplex PCR, and TCRdb holds only the in-frame ones, with some missing. The sample includes a few hundred thousand clones, 70% to 90% seen only once; the top ten take around 3.3%. Sequencing was performed on peripheral blood. The receptors were gathered from a man aged 18 to 29 with active or convalescent COVID-19. Both conserved end residues are part of each CDR3. D genes are given only for firm matches. The size entry is marked missing in some rows and otherwise reads once, few, many or a size class.

J	V	size	D	CDR3	DNA
TRBJ2-1	TRBV28	once	NA	CASSLRGAGRNEQFF	TGTGCCAGCAGTTTACGGGGCGCCGGGAGAAATGAGCAGTTCTTC
TRBJ2-5	TRBV7-2	NA	TRBD2	CASSFNPSGQETQYF	TGTGCCAGCAGCTTTAACCCTAGCGGACAAGAGACCCAGTACTTC
TRBJ2-7	TRBV19	NA	NA	CASSSPGLPSYEQYF	TGTGCCAGTAGTTCGCCGGGACTTCCCTCCTACGAGCAGTACTTC
TRBJ1-2	TRBV18	few	TRBD1	CASQITGGEGYTF	TGTGCCAGCCAGATAACAGGGGGTGAAGGCTACACCTTC
TRBJ2-6	TRBV9	NA	NA	CASSVETSSGANVLTF	TGTGCCAGCAGCGTAGAGACATCCTCTGGGGCCAACGTCCTGACTTTC
TRBJ2-1	TRBV19	NA	TRBD2	CASSIVTSGAVRNEQFF	TGTGCCAGTAGTATAGTGACTAGCGGGGCGGTACGGAATGAGCAGTTCTTC
TRBJ2-1	TRBV6-2/TRBV6-3	NA	TRBD2	CASSPGTSGSYNEQFF	TGTGCCAGCAGTCCAGGGACTAGCGGTTCCTACAATGAGCAGTTCTTC
TRBJ1-1	TRBV7-9	NA	TRBD1	CASSPRDSLNTEAFF	TGTGCCAGCAGCCCGCGGGACAGCTTGAACACTGAAGCTTTCTTT
TRBJ2-2	TRBV5-4	NA	NA	CASSLGSANTGELFF	TGTGCCAGCAGCTTGGGCAGCGCGAACACCGGGGAGCTGTTTTTT
TRBJ2-7	TRBV15	once	TRBD1	CATSRGQGHNF	TGTGCCACCAGCAGAGGACAGGGGCATAACTTC
TRBJ2-3	TRBV7-2	NA	TRBD2	CASSLSASGITDTQYF	TGTGCCAGCAGCTTATCGGCTAGCGGGATCACAGATACGCAGTATTTT
TRBJ2-7	TRBV5-1	NA	TRBD2	CASSAGLAGSLSYEQYF	TGCGCCAGCAGCGCGGGACTAGCGGGTTCTCTGAGCTACGAGCAGTACTTC
TRBJ1-2	TRBV7-3	NA	NA	CASSLGGALGYTF	TGTGCCAGCAGCTTAGGAGGGGCCCTTGGCTACACCTTC
TRBJ2-5	TRBV7-3	NA	NA	CASSLQGETQYF	TGTGCCAGCAGCTTGCAGGGAGAGACCCAGTACTTC
TRBJ2-1	TRBV9	once	TRBD1	CASSVGDRVNEQFF	TGTGCCAGCAGCGTAGGGGACAGGGTAAATGAGCAGTTCTTC